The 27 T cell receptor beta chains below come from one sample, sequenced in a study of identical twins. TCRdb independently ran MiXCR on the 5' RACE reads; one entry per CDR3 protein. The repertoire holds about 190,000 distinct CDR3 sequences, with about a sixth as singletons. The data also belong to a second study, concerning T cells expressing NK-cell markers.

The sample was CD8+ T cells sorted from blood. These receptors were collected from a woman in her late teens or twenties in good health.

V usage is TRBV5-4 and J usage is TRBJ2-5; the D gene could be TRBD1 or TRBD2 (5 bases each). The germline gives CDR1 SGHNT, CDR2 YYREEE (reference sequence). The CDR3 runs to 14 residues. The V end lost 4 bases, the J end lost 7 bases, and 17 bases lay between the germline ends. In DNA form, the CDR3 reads TGTGCCAGCAGCCCCGGTGGAACTGGGACGACCCAGTACTTC. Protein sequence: CASSPGGTGTTQYF.

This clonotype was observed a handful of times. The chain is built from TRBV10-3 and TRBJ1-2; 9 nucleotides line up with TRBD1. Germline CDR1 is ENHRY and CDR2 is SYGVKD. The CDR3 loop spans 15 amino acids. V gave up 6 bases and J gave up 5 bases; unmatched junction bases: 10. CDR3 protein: CAISPQGTGLYGYTF. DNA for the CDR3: TGTGCCATCAGCCCTCAGGGGACAGGGTTGTATGGCTACACCTTC.

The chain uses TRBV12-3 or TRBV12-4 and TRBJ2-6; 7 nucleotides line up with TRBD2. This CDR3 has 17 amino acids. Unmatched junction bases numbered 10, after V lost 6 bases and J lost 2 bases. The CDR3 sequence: CASSLLATSTGANVLTF. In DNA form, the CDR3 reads TGTGCCAGCAGCCTACTAGCGACCAGCACTGGGGCCAACGTCCTGACTTTC.

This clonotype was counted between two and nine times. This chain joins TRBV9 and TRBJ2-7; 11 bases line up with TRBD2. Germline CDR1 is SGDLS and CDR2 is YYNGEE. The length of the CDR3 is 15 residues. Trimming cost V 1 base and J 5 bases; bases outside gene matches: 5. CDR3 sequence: CASSVSLLAGDEQYF. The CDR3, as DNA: TGTGCCAGCAGCGTATCCTTACTAGCGGGGGACGAGCAGTACTTC.

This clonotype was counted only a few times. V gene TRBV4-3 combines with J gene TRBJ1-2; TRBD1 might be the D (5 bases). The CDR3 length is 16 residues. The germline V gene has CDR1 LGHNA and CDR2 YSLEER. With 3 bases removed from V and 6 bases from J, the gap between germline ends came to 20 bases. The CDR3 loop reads CASSQLRGLRRDGYTF. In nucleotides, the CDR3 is TGCGCCAGCAGCCAGTTAAGGGGATTGCGGCGCGATGGCTACACCTTC.

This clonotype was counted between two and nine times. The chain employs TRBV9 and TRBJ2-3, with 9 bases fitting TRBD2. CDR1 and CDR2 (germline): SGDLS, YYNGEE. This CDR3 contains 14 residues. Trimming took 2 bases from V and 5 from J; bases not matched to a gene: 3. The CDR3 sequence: CASSVVSGGDTQYF. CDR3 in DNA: TGTGCCAGCAGCGTGGTTAGCGGGGGAGATACGCAGTATTTT.

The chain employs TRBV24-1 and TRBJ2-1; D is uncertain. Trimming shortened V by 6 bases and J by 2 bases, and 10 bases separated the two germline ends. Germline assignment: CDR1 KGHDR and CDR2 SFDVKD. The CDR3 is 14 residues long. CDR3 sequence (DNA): TGTGCCACCAGTTACAACCGGGCCTACAATGAGCAGTTCTTC. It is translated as CATSYNRAYNEQFF.

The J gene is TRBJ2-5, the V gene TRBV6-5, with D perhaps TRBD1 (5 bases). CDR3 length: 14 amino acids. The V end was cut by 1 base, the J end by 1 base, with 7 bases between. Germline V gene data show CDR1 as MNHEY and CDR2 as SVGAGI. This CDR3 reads CASSYWQGQETQYF. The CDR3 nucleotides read TGTGCCAGCAGTTACTGGCAGGGCCAAGAGACCCAGTACTTC.

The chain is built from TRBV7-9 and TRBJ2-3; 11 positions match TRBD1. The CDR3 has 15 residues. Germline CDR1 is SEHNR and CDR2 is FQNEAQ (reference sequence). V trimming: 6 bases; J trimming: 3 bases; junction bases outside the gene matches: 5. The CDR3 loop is CASSVGQGVTDTQYF. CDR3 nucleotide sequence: TGTGCCAGCAGTGTGGGACAGGGGGTAACAGATACGCAGTATTTT.

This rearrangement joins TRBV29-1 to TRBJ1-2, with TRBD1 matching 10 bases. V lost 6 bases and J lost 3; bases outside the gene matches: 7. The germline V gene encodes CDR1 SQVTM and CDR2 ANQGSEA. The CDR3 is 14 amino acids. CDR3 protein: CSVIQGQGYYGYTF. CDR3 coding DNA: TGCAGCGTGATCCAGGGACAGGGGTACTATGGCTACACCTTC.

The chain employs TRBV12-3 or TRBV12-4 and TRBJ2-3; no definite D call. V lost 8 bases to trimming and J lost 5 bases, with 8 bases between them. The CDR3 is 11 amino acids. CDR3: CASESGDTQYF. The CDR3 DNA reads TGTGCCAGCGAGTCGGGAGATACGCAGTATTTT.

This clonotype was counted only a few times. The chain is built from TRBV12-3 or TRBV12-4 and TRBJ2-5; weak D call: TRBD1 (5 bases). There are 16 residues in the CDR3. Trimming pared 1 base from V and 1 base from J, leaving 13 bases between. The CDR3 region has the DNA TGTGCCAGCAGTTTAGAAGGGGCAGGGCCCCAAGAGACCCAGTACTTC. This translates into CASSLEGAGPQETQYF.

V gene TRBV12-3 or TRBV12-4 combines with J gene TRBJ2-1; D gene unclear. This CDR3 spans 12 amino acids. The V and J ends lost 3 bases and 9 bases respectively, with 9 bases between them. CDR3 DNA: TGTGCCAGCAGTTTTGAGGTTGGTGAGCAGTTCTTC. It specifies CASSFEVGEQFF.

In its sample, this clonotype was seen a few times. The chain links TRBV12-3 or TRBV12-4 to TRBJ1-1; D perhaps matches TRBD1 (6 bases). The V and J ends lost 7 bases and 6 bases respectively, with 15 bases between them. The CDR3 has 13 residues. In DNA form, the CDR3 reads TGTGCCAGCATCCCCTACGGGGGGCCTGAAGCTTTCTTT. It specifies CASIPYGGPEAFF.

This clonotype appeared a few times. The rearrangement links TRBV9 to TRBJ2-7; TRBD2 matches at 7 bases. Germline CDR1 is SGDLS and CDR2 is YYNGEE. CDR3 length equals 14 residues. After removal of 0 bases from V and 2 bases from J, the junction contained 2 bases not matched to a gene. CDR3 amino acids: CASSVVAGAYEQYF. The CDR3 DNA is TGTGCCAGCAGCGTAGTGGCGGGGGCCTACGAGCAGTACTTC.

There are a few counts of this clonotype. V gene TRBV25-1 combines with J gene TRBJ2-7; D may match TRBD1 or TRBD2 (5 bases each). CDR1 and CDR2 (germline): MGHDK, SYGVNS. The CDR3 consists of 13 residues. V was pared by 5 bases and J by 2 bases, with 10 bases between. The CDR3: CASSTGQTYEQYF. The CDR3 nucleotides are TGTGCCAGCAGTACGGGGCAGACCTACGAGCAGTACTTC.

The CDR3 is CASYSPQGSGELFF. The CDR3 nucleotides are TGCGCCAGCTACTCCCCCCAGGGTTCCGGGGAGCTGTTTTTT. The genes are TRBV5-1 and TRBJ2-2, with TRBD1 as a possible D gene (5 bases). CDR1 and CDR2 (germline): SGHRS, YFSETQ. This CDR3 comprises 14 residues. Deletions cut 7 bases from V and 6 bases from J, with 16 bases between.

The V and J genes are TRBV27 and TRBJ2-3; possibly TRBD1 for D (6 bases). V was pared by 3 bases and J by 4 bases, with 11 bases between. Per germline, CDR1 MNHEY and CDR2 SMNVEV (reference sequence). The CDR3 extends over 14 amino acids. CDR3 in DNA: TGTGCCAGCAGTTTTCTGGGGGCTGCAGATACGCAGTATTTT. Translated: CASSFLGAADTQYF.

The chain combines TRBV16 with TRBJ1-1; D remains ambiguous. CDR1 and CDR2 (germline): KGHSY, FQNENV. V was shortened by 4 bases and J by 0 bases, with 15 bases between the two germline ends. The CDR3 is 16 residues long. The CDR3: CASSPPVRKMNTEAFF. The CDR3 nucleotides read TGTGCCAGCAGCCCTCCCGTCAGGAAAATGAACACTGAAGCTTTCTTT.

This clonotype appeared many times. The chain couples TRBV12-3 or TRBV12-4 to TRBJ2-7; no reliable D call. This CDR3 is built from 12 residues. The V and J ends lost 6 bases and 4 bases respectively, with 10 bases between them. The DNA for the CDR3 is TGTGCCAGCAGCCTAATAAGTTACGAGCAGTACTTC. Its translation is CASSLISYEQYF.

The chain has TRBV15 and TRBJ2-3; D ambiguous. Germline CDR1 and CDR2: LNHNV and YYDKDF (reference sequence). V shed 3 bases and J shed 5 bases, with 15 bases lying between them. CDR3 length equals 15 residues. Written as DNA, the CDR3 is TGTGCCACCAGCAGGATCGGGCCCAAAGGAGATACGCAGTATTTT. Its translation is CATSRIGPKGDTQYF.

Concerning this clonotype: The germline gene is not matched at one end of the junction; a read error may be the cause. CDR3 region: CASSLAPGSYEQYF. The CDR3 nucleotides are TGTGCTAGCAGCTTAGCGCCAGGTTCCTACGAGCAGTACTTC. This chain uses TRBV7-7 with TRBJ2-7; a possible D gene is TRBD2 (5 bases). Germline lookup yields CDR1 SSHAT and CDR2 FNYEAQ (reference sequence). The CDR3 covers 14 residues.

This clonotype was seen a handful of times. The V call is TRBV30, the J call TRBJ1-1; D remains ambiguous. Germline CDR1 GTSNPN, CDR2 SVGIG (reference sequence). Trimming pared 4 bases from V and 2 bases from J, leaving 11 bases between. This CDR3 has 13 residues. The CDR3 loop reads CAWMAQSNTEAFF. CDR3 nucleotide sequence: TGTGCCTGGATGGCCCAATCTAACACTGAAGCTTTCTTT.

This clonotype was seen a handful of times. CDR3 residues: CASSVAGQATYEQYF. The CDR3, as DNA: TGTGCCAGCAGCGTAGCGGGACAGGCCACCTACGAGCAGTACTTC. The V gene is TRBV9, the J gene TRBJ2-7; 8 positions agree with TRBD1. The junction had 4 bases not matched to a gene; V was cut back by 0 bases and J by 2 bases. The length of the CDR3 is 15 residues. CDR1 is SGDLS, CDR2 YYNGEE, per germline.

The CDR3 DNA follows: TGTGCCAGCAGCGTAGGGGTGTTCGAAACTGAAGCTTTCTTT. This gives the protein CASSVGVFETEAFF. The V and J genes are TRBV9 and TRBJ1-1; D unresolved. V was cut by 0 bases and J by 5 bases, with 11 bases left in between. This CDR3 contains 14 residues. Germline assignment: CDR1 SGDLS and CDR2 YYNGEE.

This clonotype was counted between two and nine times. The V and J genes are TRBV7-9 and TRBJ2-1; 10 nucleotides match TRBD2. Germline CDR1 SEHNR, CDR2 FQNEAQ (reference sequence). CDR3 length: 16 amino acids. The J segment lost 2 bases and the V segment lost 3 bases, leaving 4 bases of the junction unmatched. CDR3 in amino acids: CASSLTSGFTYNEQFF. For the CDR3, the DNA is TGTGCCAGCAGCTTGACTAGCGGGTTCACCTACAATGAGCAGTTCTTC.

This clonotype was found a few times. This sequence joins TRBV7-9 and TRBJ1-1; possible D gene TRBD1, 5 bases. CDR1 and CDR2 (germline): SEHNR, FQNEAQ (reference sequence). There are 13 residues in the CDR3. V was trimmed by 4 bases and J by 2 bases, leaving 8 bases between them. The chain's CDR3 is CASSSDRNTEAFF. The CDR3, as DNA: TGTGCCAGCAGCTCCGACAGAAACACTGAAGCTTTCTTT.